These 32 T cell receptor beta chains were all obtained from the same sample, sequenced in a study of T-cell reconstitution after alpha-beta-depleted transplantation in children. A TCRbeta library incorporating unique molecular identifiers was prepared. Each CDR3 protein is one row after TCRdb ran MiXCR on the PCR reads. The table records roughly 500,000 distinct CDR3 sequences, approximately 32% of them present only once. Material: PBMCs from the stem cell graft donor, obtained from the stem cell graft. These receptors all come from a human donor who donated a stem cell graft to a child with aplastic anemia.

This clonotype was seen only a few times. This chain uses TRBV7-9 with TRBJ2-1; no clear D. The CDR3 is 14 residues long. The germline gives CDR1 SEHNR, CDR2 FQNEAQ (reference sequence). V dropped 0 bases and J dropped 6 bases, with 9 bases sitting between them. In nucleotides, the CDR3 is TGTGCCAGCAGCTTAGCTTGGTCGGGCAATGAGCAGTTCTTC. Translated: CASSLAWSGNEQFF. The variable domain in full, completed from reference TRBV7-9 and TRBJ2-1, reads DTGVSQNPRHKITKRGQNVTFRCDPISEHNRLYWYRQTLGQGPEFLTYFQNEAQLEKSRLLSDRFSAERPKGSFSTLEIQRTEQGDSAMYLCASSLAWSGNEQFFGPGTRLTVL.

The chain couples TRBV20-1 to TRBJ2-1, with a tentative D call TRBD2 (5 bases). V was clipped by 5 bases and J by 7 bases, with 15 bases between them. Germline CDR1 DFQATT, CDR2 SNEGSKA (reference sequence). The CDR3 consists of 13 residues. The CDR3 protein is CSAYRLKANEQFF. Written as DNA, the CDR3 is TGCAGTGCTTATCGACTAAAGGCGAATGAGCAGTTCTTC.

The gene calls are TRBV27 and TRBJ1-6; the match to TRBD1 covers 9 bases. Germline lookup yields CDR1 MNHEY and CDR2 SMNVEV (reference sequence). The CDR3 contains 14 residues. V dropped 7 bases and J dropped 7; count of bases not matched to a gene: 5. The CDR3 nucleotides read TGTGCCAGCACCGAGGGGACAGGGAATTCACCCCTCCACTTT. It encodes CASTEGTGNSPLHF.

This clonotype has only one observation. The chain joins TRBV20-1 to TRBJ1-1; 8 bases are a match to TRBD1. With 7 bases clipped from V and 4 bases from J, the junction kept 8 bases outside the gene matches. Germline V CDR1 and CDR2: DFQATT, SNEGSKA (reference sequence). CDR3 length equals 13 residues. The CDR3 DNA follows: TGCAGTGTTTTAACAGGGGGAAGCACTGAAGCTTTCTTT. It specifies CSVLTGGSTEAFF.

The chain links TRBV12-3 or TRBV12-4 to TRBJ2-1; no definite D call. The CDR3 covers 15 residues. Trimming took off 6 bases at V and 7 bases at J, with 19 bases between the two ends. The CDR3 sequence: CASSAFEFTKNEQFF. In nucleotides, the CDR3 is TGTGCCAGCAGCGCTTTTGAGTTTACGAAAAATGAGCAGTTCTTC.

The chain couples TRBV7-8 to TRBJ2-2; D is perhaps TRBD2 (6 bases). V was clipped by 4 bases and J by 1 base, with 13 bases between them. The CDR3 runs to 16 residues. Germline values: CDR1 SGHVS, CDR2 FQNEAQ. The CDR3 is CASSSPRDLNTGELFF. The CDR3 DNA reads TGTGCCAGCAGCTCCCCAAGGGACTTGAACACCGGGGAGCTGTTTTTT.

The chain joins TRBV15 to TRBJ2-7; D possibly corresponds to TRBD1 (6 bases). Germline V gene lookup returns CDR1 LNHNV and CDR2 YYDKDF (reference sequence). This CDR3 comprises 13 residues. The V end lost 0 bases, the J end lost 5 bases, and 8 bases lay between the germline ends. The CDR3 DNA is TGTGCCACCAGCAGAGACAGGGGCCACGAGCAGTACTTC. This translates into CATSRDRGHEQYF.

The chain links TRBV12-5 to TRBJ2-7; D may correspond to TRBD1 or TRBD2 (5 bases each). V was pared by 0 bases and J by 4 bases, with 22 bases between. The CDR3 is made up of 18 amino acids. The germline V gene has CDR1 LGHNT and CDR2 FRNRAP. The CDR3 bases are TGTGCTAGTGGTTTGGTACTCCTCGGCAGGGACCCCCTATACGAGCAGTACGTC. It yields the protein CASGLVLLGRDPLYEQYV.

This clonotype has just a few counts. The rearrangement links TRBV6-2 or TRBV6-3 to TRBJ2-7; tentative D call: TRBD1 (5 bases). Between the trimmed V and J ends, which lost 2 bases and 6 bases, there was a span of 32 bases. Germline V lookup: CDR1 MNHEY, CDR2 SVGEGT. The CDR3 is 20 amino acids. CDR3 nucleotides: TGTGCCAGCAGTTACATGGCTTCAGGGCCCGAGTTTGGGCCCTTTGGCGAGCAGTACTTC. Protein sequence: CASSYMASGPEFGPFGEQYF.

This clonotype was observed once. CDR3 sequence reads: CASSQGTVMNTEAFF. The CDR3 DNA is TGCGCCAGCAGCCAAGGGACGGTGATGAACACTGAAGCTTTCTTT. The V and J genes are TRBV4-1 and TRBJ1-1; D uncertain. V was trimmed by 1 base and J by 0 bases, leaving 9 bases between them. CDR1 MGHRA and CDR2 YSYEKL come from the germline V gene. CDR3 length equals 15 residues.

The rearrangement joins TRBV4-3 to TRBJ2-1, with 12 bases aligning to TRBD2. The germline CDR1 and CDR2 sequences are LGHNA and YSLEER. J was trimmed by 3 bases and V by 0 bases; bases with no gene match: 0. CDR3 length: 16 residues. CDR3 amino acids: CASSQETSGGYNEQFF. CDR3 nucleotide sequence: TGCGCCAGCAGCCAAGAGACTAGCGGGGGCTACAATGAGCAGTTCTTC.

This clonotype came up a few times. The chain recombines TRBV27 with TRBJ2-1; weak D call: TRBD2 (6 bases). Germline V lookup: CDR1 MNHEY, CDR2 SMNVEV (reference sequence). This CDR3 region has 13 residues. Trimming left V 7 bases short and J 7 bases short, with 14 bases between. CDR3 region: CASKPGGANEQFF. In nucleotides, the CDR3 is TGTGCCAGCAAGCCCGGGGGAGCGAATGAGCAGTTCTTC.

This clonotype was seen only a few times. CDR3 residues: CSVAGQGNQPQHF. In DNA, the CDR3 is TGCAGCGTTGCAGGACAGGGAAATCAGCCCCAGCATTTT. The genes are TRBV29-1 and TRBJ1-5; 8 bases are a match to TRBD1. This CDR3 spans 13 amino acids. Germline assignment: CDR1 SQVTM and CDR2 ANQGSEA. J lost 4 bases, V lost 4 bases, and 3 bases had no gene match. The full variable domain, completed using reference TRBV29-1 and TRBJ1-5, is SAVISQKPSRDICQRGTSLTIQCQVDSQVTMMFWYRQQPGQSLTLIATANQGSEATYESGFVIDKFPISRPNLTFSTLTVSNMSPEDSSIYLCSVAGQGNQPQHFGDGTRLSIL.

This clonotype was counted between two and nine times. The chain couples TRBV5-1 to TRBJ2-1; 7 bases align to TRBD2. The CDR3 length is 18 residues. V lost 0 bases, J lost 4 bases, and 13 bases stayed unmatched. CDR1 is SGHRS, CDR2 YFSETQ, per germline. The CDR3 region has the DNA TGCGCCAGCAGCTTGGGCTCTTTTGTAGCGGGTGTATACAATGAGCAGTTCTTC. This encodes CASSLGSFVAGVYNEQFF.

This clonotype was recorded a few times. The chain recombines TRBV12-3 or TRBV12-4 with TRBJ2-7, with D unclear. This CDR3 has 14 residues. Between the trimmed V and J ends, which lost 2 bases and 1 base, there was a span of 9 bases. CDR3 DNA: TGTGCCAGCAGTTTATTGGAGAATTCCTACGAGCAGTACTTC. Translation gives CASSLLENSYEQYF.

The chain couples TRBV11-2 to TRBJ2-7, with TRBD1 matching 9 bases. The CDR3 loop spans 20 amino acids. In germline, CDR1 is SGHAT, CDR2 FQNNGV. Trimming at V came to 6 bases and at J to 2 bases, leaving 23 bases not matched to a gene. The CDR3 reads CASSPIGVSLGTGFPYEQYV. The CDR3 DNA sequence: TGTGCCAGCAGTCCCATCGGAGTTTCTCTGGGGACAGGGTTCCCCTACGAGCAGTACGTC.

The rearrangement links TRBV6-1 to TRBJ2-3, with 13 bases identical to TRBD2. Trimming removed 6 bases from V and 5 bases from J; junction bases left unmatched: 8. The CDR3 length is 16 residues. Germline lookup yields CDR1 MNHNS and CDR2 SASEGT. The CDR3 bases are TGTGCCAGCAGAAAAGGACTAGCGGGAGCCGAAGATACGCAGTATTTT. Translated: CASRKGLAGAEDTQYF.

This chain uses TRBV4-1 with TRBJ2-4; tentatively, D is TRBD1 or TRBD2 (5 bases each). V shed 1 base and J shed 12 bases, with 19 bases lying between them. Germline CDR1 reads MGHRA; CDR2 reads YSYEKL. The CDR3 runs 15 residues. Here the CDR3 DNA reads TGCGCCAGCAGCCAAGTCGACCGGGACCAGAAGCATCAGTACTTC. Amino acids: CASSQVDRDQKHQYF.

This chain links TRBV10-3 with TRBJ1-5; 7 bases line up with TRBD1. CDR3 length: 13 amino acids. J gave up 7 bases and V 10 bases, and 10 bases lay outside the gene matches. Germline loops: CDR1 ENHRY, CDR2 SYGVKD. CDR3 amino acids: CATGDSWGQPQHF. CDR3 bases: TGTGCCACGGGGGACAGTTGGGGCCAGCCCCAGCATTTT.

This clonotype was seen only a few times. The J gene is TRBJ2-3, the V gene TRBV3-1, with D tentatively TRBD2 (6 bases). This CDR3 has 16 residues. Germline CDR1 and CDR2: LGHDT and YNNKEL (reference sequence). Trimming took off 5 bases at V and 4 bases at J, with 19 bases between the two ends. The CDR3 loop is CASSKGPSGRSDTQYF. The CDR3 DNA reads as TGTGCCAGCAGCAAAGGACCCTCAGGGAGGTCAGATACGCAGTATTTT.

This clonotype was counted only a few times. The chain carries TRBV27 and TRBJ1-2; D possibly corresponds to TRBD1 (5 bases). CDR1 and CDR2 (germline): MNHEY, SMNVEV (reference sequence). This CDR3 has 14 amino acids. V was shortened by 3 bases and J by 2 bases, with 10 bases between the two germline ends. The CDR3 loop reads CASSLKGLNYGYTF. DNA of the CDR3: TGTGCCAGCAGTTTGAAGGGGCTAAACTATGGCTACACCTTC.

The CDR3 DNA is TGCAGCGTTAAGACGTTAATTTCCCCCGAGCAGTACTTC. It is translated as CSVKTLISPEQYF. The chain links TRBV29-1 to TRBJ2-7; D ambiguous. The CDR3 runs 13 residues. Germline V lookup: CDR1 SQVTM, CDR2 ANQGSEA. Trimming cost V 5 bases and J 6 bases, with 17 bases left between them.

The sample holds many counts of this clonotype. V is TRBV7-2 and J is TRBJ2-3, with D unclear. V shed 1 base and J shed 2 bases, with 4 bases lying between them. The germline V gene encodes CDR1 SGHTA and CDR2 FQGNSA. CDR3 length: 13 residues. The CDR3, as DNA: TGTGCCAGCAGCTTAGGGTACACAGATACGCAGTATTTT. This translates into CASSLGYTDTQYF. Drawing the rest from reference TRBV7-2 and TRBJ2-3, the complete variable domain is GAGVSQSPSNKVTEKGKDVELRCDPISGHTALYWYRQSLGQGLEFLIYFQGNSAPDKSGLPSDRFSAERTGGSVSTLTIQRTQQEDSAVYLCASSLGYTDTQYFGPGTRLTVL.

This clonotype has only a few counts. The chain uses TRBV7-6 and TRBJ2-5; D gene unclear. Germline V gene lookup returns CDR1 SGHVS and CDR2 FNYEAQ. The length of the CDR3 is 16 residues. Trimming took off 1 base at V and 3 bases at J, with 15 bases between the two ends. The CDR3 nucleotides are TGTGCCAGCAGCTTAGATATTACTCTGGGGAAAGAGACCCAGTACTTC. It yields the protein CASSLDITLGKETQYF.

In this sample, this clonotype turned up a few times. Here the CDR3 reads CASSRETGEREAFF. CDR3 sequence (DNA): TGCGCCAGCAGCCGAGAGACAGGGGAGAGGGAAGCTTTCTTT. This chain connects TRBV4-1 to TRBJ1-1; the match to TRBD1 covers 8 bases. The CDR3 covers 14 residues. Germline V lookup: CDR1 MGHRA, CDR2 YSYEKL. V lost 4 bases and J lost 8; bases outside the gene matches: 9.

The V gene is TRBV7-6, the J gene TRBJ2-7; D might be TRBD1 or TRBD2, each matching 5 bases. Trimming took off 0 bases at V and 5 bases at J, with 11 bases between the two ends. Germline CDR1 and CDR2: SGHVS and FNYEAQ. The CDR3 has 14 residues. CDR3: CASSLAGTLDEQYF. The CDR3 DNA is TGTGCCAGCAGCTTAGCGGGGACCCTGGACGAGCAGTACTTC.

This sequence joins TRBV7-2 and TRBJ1-2; 10 positions agree with TRBD1. Germline V CDR1 and CDR2: SGHTA, FQGNSA. This CDR3 contains 14 residues. With 4 bases clipped from V and 2 bases from J, the junction kept 1 base outside the gene matches. The CDR3 here is CASSSTGGNYGYTF. DNA of the CDR3: TGTGCCAGCAGCTCGACAGGGGGCAACTATGGCTACACCTTC. The entire variable domain, with the rest obtained from reference TRBV7-2 and TRBJ1-2, is as follows: GAGVSQSPSNKVTEKGKDVELRCDPISGHTALYWYRQSLGQGLEFLIYFQGNSAPDKSGLPSDRFSAERTGGSVSTLTIQRTQQEDSAVYLCASSSTGGNYGYTFGSGTRLTVV.

This clonotype was observed a few times. This chain uses TRBV28 with TRBJ1-1; 7 nucleotides line up with TRBD1. V trimming: 5 bases; J trimming: 4 bases; junction bases outside the gene matches: 4. The CDR3 consists of 13 residues. Germline loops: CDR1 MDHEN, CDR2 SYDVKM. The CDR3 DNA sequence: TGTGCCAGCAGTGATCCAGGGGGCACTGAAGCTTTCTTT. This codes for CASSDPGGTEAFF.

This clonotype was seen only a few times. The chain couples TRBV29-1 to TRBJ1-2; D not resolved. The germline CDR1 and CDR2 sequences are SQVTM and ANQGSEA. CDR3 length: 11 residues. Trimming removed 7 bases at V and 4 bases at J, with 10 bases between. CDR3 coding DNA: TGCAGCGGTCAGAACCCCTATGGCTACACCTTC. Protein sequence: CSGQNPYGYTF. The complete variable domain, with remaining parts taken from reference TRBV29-1 and TRBJ1-2, reads SAVISQKPSRDICQRGTSLTIQCQVDSQVTMMFWYRQQPGQSLTLIATANQGSEATYESGFVIDKFPISRPNLTFSTLTVSNMSPEDSSIYLCSGQNPYGYTFGSGTRLTVV.

The V and J genes are TRBV12-3 or TRBV12-4 and TRBJ2-1; TRBD2 agrees at 7 bases. V lost 7 bases to trimming and J lost 6 bases; unmatched junction nucleotides: 12. This CDR3 region has 15 residues. The CDR3 region is CASILSWPSGNEQFF. In DNA, the CDR3 is TGTGCCAGCATCCTATCATGGCCTAGCGGCAATGAGCAGTTCTTC.

This chain connects TRBV12-3 or TRBV12-4 to TRBJ2-7, with TRBD2 matching 10 bases. V shed 3 bases, J shed 2 bases, and the junction held 4 bases outside the gene matches. There are 15 residues in the CDR3. CDR3 in DNA: TGTGCCAGCAGTTTCGGGCTAGCGGGAGCCTACGAGCAGTACGTC. Translating gives CASSFGLAGAYEQYV.

This clonotype has just a few counts. This chain connects TRBV5-1 to TRBJ2-1; weak D call: TRBD1 (5 bases). Germline CDR1 is SGHRS and CDR2 is YFSETQ. V was cut by 1 base and J by 9 bases, with 11 bases left in between. CDR3 size: 13 residues. The CDR3 nucleotides read TGCGCCAGCAGCTTGAGGGGCCGTTTTGAGCAGTTCTTC. Protein sequence: CASSLRGRFEQFF.